Each of the 21 T cell receptor beta chains below was sequenced from the same sample in a study of cytomegalovirus exposure and HLA in healthy donors. The study ran its PCR with 60 Vbeta and 13 Jbeta primers. TCRdb's table, derived via immunoSEQ multiplex PCR, lists solely in-frame clones and lacks some. The sample totals 50,000 or so clones. The specimen was PBMCs. These receptors originate from a woman younger than 30 in good health and CMV-seronegative.

The V gene is TRBV6-5, the J gene TRBJ2-1; TRBD1 agrees at 7 bases. Germline CDR1 is MNHEY and CDR2 is SVGAGI. The CDR3 totals 16 residues. Trimming took 2 bases from V and 5 from J; bases not matched to a gene: 9. CDR3 nucleotides: TGTGCCAGCAGTTACGGACCGGGACAGTTAAACAATGAGCAGTTCTTC. Protein: CASSYGPGQLNNEQFF.

This chain links TRBV4-2 with TRBJ2-3; 8 bases map to TRBD2. CDR1 and CDR2 from the germline V gene are LGHNA and YNFKEQ. The CDR3 runs to 15 residues. V trimming: 3 bases; J trimming: 6 bases; junction bases outside the gene matches: 8. This chain's CDR3 is CASSHQRGMRDTQYF. Written as DNA, the CDR3 is TGTGCCAGCAGCCACCAGCGGGGGATGAGGGATACGCAGTATTTT.

The CDR3 spells CASSSLSHNEQFF. CDR3 bases: TGTGCCAGCAGTTCACTTAGCCACAATGAGCAGTTCTTC. This sequence joins TRBV6-5 and TRBJ2-1; D not certain. There are 13 residues in the CDR3. The germline gives CDR1 MNHEY, CDR2 SVGAGI. Trimming took 4 bases from V and 5 from J, leaving 9 bases between them.

This chain links TRBV11-3 with TRBJ1-1; TRBD1 aligns across 7 bases. The CDR3 runs 13 residues. Germline loops: CDR1 SGHNT, CDR2 YENEEA. V shed 5 bases and J 4 bases; nucleotides not matched to a gene: 4. This CDR3 is CASSVRQGTEAFF. The DNA for the CDR3 is TGTGCCAGCAGCGTTAGACAGGGCACTGAAGCTTTCTTT.

The chain combines TRBV5-1 with TRBJ2-3, with 7 bases matching TRBD1. The CDR3 spans 13 residues. Per the germline V gene, CDR1 is SGHRS and CDR2 is YFSETQ. V was pared by 3 bases and J by 5 bases, with 3 bases of the junction left unmatched. CDR3 DNA: TGCGCCAGCAGCTCTACAGGGGAAGATACGCAGTATTTT. Protein: CASSSTGEDTQYF. Complete variable domain (other parts from reference TRBV5-1 and TRBJ2-3): KAGVTQTPRYLIKTRGQQVTLSCSPISGHRSVSWYQQTPGQGLQFLFEYFSETQRNKGNFPGRFSGRQFSNSRSEMNVSTLELGDSALYLCASSSTGEDTQYFGPGTRLTVL.

V and J are TRBV13 and TRBJ2-7, with 11 bases identical to TRBD2. Germline V CDR1 and CDR2: PRHDT, FYEKMQ (reference sequence). The CDR3 sequence is 14 residues long. Trimming removed 6 bases from V and 1 base from J; junction bases left unmatched: 2. CDR3 nucleotide sequence: TGTGCCAGCAGAGGGACTAGCGGTTCCTACGAGCAGTACTTC. It encodes CASRGTSGSYEQYF.

V gene TRBV4-1 combines with J gene TRBJ2-1; 9 bases are a match to TRBD2. With V trimmed by 4 bases and J by 9 bases, 13 bases remained unmatched. The CDR3 loop spans 16 amino acids. CDR1 and CDR2 (germline): MGHRA, YSYEKL. The CDR3 loop reads CASSLQPGLAGSEQFF. The DNA of the CDR3 is TGCGCCAGCAGCCTTCAGCCGGGACTAGCAGGCAGTGAGCAGTTCTTC.

This rearrangement joins TRBV4-1 to TRBJ1-1; the D is unclear. Trimming cost V 4 bases and J 5 bases, with 17 bases left between them. Germline loops: CDR1 MGHRA, CDR2 YSYEKL. The CDR3 runs to 15 residues. The CDR3 here is CASSRQGGSGTEAFF. The CDR3 nucleotides are TGCGCCAGCAGCCGCCAAGGCGGCTCCGGGACTGAAGCTTTCTTT.

In the case of this clone: The junction differs from germline at one of its ends, possibly a read error. This chain connects TRBV10-3 to TRBJ2-6, with D possibly being TRBD1 (5 bases). Germline loops: CDR1 ENHRY, CDR2 SYGVKD. The CDR3 length is 16 residues. The CDR3 nucleotides are TGTGCCAGCAGTGAGTTGGGGCACTCTGGGGCCAACGTCCTGACTTTC. It codes for CASSELGHSGANVLTF.

The chain uses TRBV5-4 and TRBJ2-1; TRBD1 matches at 8 bases. CDR1 and CDR2 (germline): SGHNT, YYREEE (reference sequence). V gave up 4 bases and J gave up 0 bases; unmatched junction bases: 6. CDR3 size: 16 residues. The CDR3 is CASSAGGASSYNEQFF. Here the CDR3 DNA reads TGTGCCAGCAGCGCAGGGGGCGCGAGCTCCTACAATGAGCAGTTCTTC.

J is TRBJ2-6 and V is TRBV2; TRBD1 agrees at 7 bases. The CDR3 totals 13 residues. V lost 8 bases to trimming and J lost 10 bases; unmatched junction nucleotides: 8. Germline-derived CDR1 and CDR2 are SNHLY and FYNNEI. Written as DNA, the CDR3 is TGTGCCAGCCATGGACAGGTTGTTAACGTCCTGACTTTC. Protein: CASHGQVVNVLTF.

J is TRBJ2-7 and V is TRBV5-1, with 11 bases lining up with TRBD1. This CDR3 spans 16 amino acids. The V and J ends lost 1 base and 5 bases, in that order; junction bases with no gene match: 8. Per the germline V gene, CDR1 is SGHRS and CDR2 is YFSETQ. Here the CDR3 DNA reads TGCGCCAGCAGCTTGCAGGGACAGGGGGTTTCCCACGAGCAGTACTTC. Residues: CASSLQGQGVSHEQYF.

The chain employs TRBV4-1 and TRBJ1-5, with D perhaps matching TRBD1 (6 bases). Per germline, CDR1 MGHRA and CDR2 YSYEKL. Trimming took 0 bases from V and 0 from J, leaving 18 bases between them. This CDR3 region has 19 residues. The CDR3 region is CASSQDWGRGDYSNQPQHF. The CDR3 DNA is TGCGCCAGCAGCCAAGATTGGGGGAGGGGGGATTATAGCAATCAGCCCCAGCATTTT.

This sequence joins TRBV18 and TRBJ2-6; 9 positions match TRBD1. The CDR3 extends over 16 amino acids. Losses at the gene ends were 4 bases for V and 2 bases for J; bases not matched to a gene: 3. Germline V CDR1 and CDR2: KGHSH, LQKENI. CDR3 in DNA: TGTGCCAGCTCACTACAGGGGGCGCCTGGGGCCAACGTCCTGACTTTC. This encodes CASSLQGAPGANVLTF.

The rearrangement links TRBV7-2 to TRBJ2-7; 7 nucleotides align to TRBD1. Germline lookup yields CDR1 SGHTA and CDR2 FQGNSA. This CDR3 contains 14 residues. V was clipped by 1 base and J by 3 bases; unmatched bases: 3. The CDR3 nucleotides are TGTGCCAGCAGCTTAGGGACAGGCCTCTACGAGCAGTACTTC. Protein sequence: CASSLGTGLYEQYF.

The V and J genes are TRBV7-9 and TRBJ2-7; D possibly corresponds to TRBD2 (7 bases). Per germline, CDR1 SEHNR and CDR2 FQNEAQ (reference sequence). The CDR3 sequence is 17 residues long. V lost 3 bases to trimming and J lost 0 bases, with 18 bases between them. The CDR3, as DNA: TGTGCCAGCAGCTTCCCCCTAGGGCGGGGGCCCTCCTACGAGCAGTACTTC. Amino acid sequence: CASSFPLGRGPSYEQYF.

The CDR3 sequence: CASSRGPFSGNTIYF. The CDR3 nucleotides read TGTGCCAGCAGCAGGGGTCCCTTCTCTGGAAACACCATATATTTT. The gene calls are TRBV25-1 and TRBJ1-3, with D possibly TRBD1 on 6 matching bases. CDR3 length equals 15 residues. Germline values: CDR1 MGHDK, CDR2 SYGVNS. The V end lost 6 bases, the J end lost 0 bases, and 12 bases lay between the germline ends.

Details on this clone: An end of the junction does not agree with germline; a read error may underlie this. This rearrangement joins TRBV28 to TRBJ1-4, with D possibly TRBD1 on 5 matching bases. The V gene's germline CDR1 is MDHEN and CDR2 SYDVKM. This CDR3 is built from 12 residues. For the CDR3, the DNA is TGTGCCAGCTGTGCAGGGTCTGACACCACCTATTTT. The encoded protein is CASCAGSDTTYF.

The J gene is TRBJ2-3, the V gene TRBV9; 10 bases match TRBD1. V lost 4 bases, J lost 3 bases, and 11 bases stayed unmatched. This CDR3 region has 17 residues. CDR1 is SGDLS and CDR2 is YYNGEE in the germline V gene. The CDR3 sequence is CASSPSGTGERTDTQYF. Here the CDR3 DNA reads TGTGCCAGCAGCCCCTCTGGGACAGGGGAAAGGACAGATACGCAGTATTTT.

V usage is TRBV10-3 and J usage is TRBJ1-3; unclear D gene. The CDR3 has 15 residues. V shed 10 bases and J shed 0 bases, with 16 bases lying between them. Per the germline V gene, CDR1 is ENHRY and CDR2 is SYGVKD. CDR3 sequence reads: CATLPPFPSGNTIYF. Written as DNA, the CDR3 is TGTGCCACCCTCCCCCCGTTTCCCTCTGGAAACACCATATATTTT.

The chain is built from TRBV20-1 and TRBJ2-5, with D tentatively TRBD1 (6 bases). Gene TRBJ2-7 matches the end of the DNA better, so the J call may be wrong. The germline CDR1 and CDR2 sequences are DFQATT and SNEGSKA (reference sequence). The CDR3 extends over 11 amino acids. CDR3 nucleotide sequence: TGCAGTGCACTCACAGGGCACGAGCAGTACTTC. Its protein product is CSALTGHEQYF.